Below, 2 T cell receptor beta chains from the same sample are listed, as sequenced in a study of human T cells and chemical hapten exposure. As for time point: pre-sensitization, week 0. Treatment of the sample: therapeutic diphenylcyclopropenone sensitization with weekly scalp DPC. TCRdb analysed the RACE reads with MiXCR anew, one entry per CDR3 protein. The sample lists under 300,000 distinct CDR3 sequences, around 9.3% occurring once. This specimen was whole blood, taken in connection with sensitization to the hapten diphenylcyclopropenone (DPC). These receptors came from a woman aged 35 to 49 with alopecia areata. Some clones in this sample may be carry-over from other donors' samples.

This clonotype turned up a few times. The rearrangement uses TRBV4-1 and TRBJ2-2; D is undetermined. The germline V gene has CDR1 MGHRA and CDR2 YSYEKL. V shed 8 bases and J shed 0 bases, with 19 bases lying between them. This CDR3 spans 17 amino acids. The CDR3 coding sequence is TGCGCCAGCCGATCTCAGACCGGTTATGCGAACACCGGGGAGCTGTTTTTT. Amino acids: CASRSQTGYANTGELFF.

V is TRBV6-5 and J is TRBJ1-5; TRBD1 is a possible D gene (5 bases). CDR1 MNHEY and CDR2 SVGAGI come from the germline V gene. V was clipped by 0 bases and J by 5 bases, with 11 bases between them. CDR3 length equals 15 residues. This CDR3 reads CASSYSIRGDQPQHF. As DNA, the CDR3 is TGTGCCAGCAGTTACTCGATAAGGGGCGATCAGCCCCAGCATTTT.